This is a list of T cell receptor beta chains from one sample in a study of T cell repertoires in cytomegalovirus infection. TCRdb used MiXCR to reprocess the reads, holding one entry per CDR3 protein. The table has a few hundred thousand distinct CDR3 sequences, roughly 9.1% seen once; the top ten hold more than 13%. Sequenced material: PBMCs. The receptor source for this set is a human donor in good health (CMV status not recorded). Some clones in this sample may be carry-over from other donors' samples. Each CDR3 is given with its conserved first and last residue.

V gene,J gene,CDR3 protein
TRBV11-2,TRBJ1-5,CASSPGDGQPQHF
TRBV7-2,TRBJ2-1,CASSSDWASYNEQFF
TRBV11-2,TRBJ1-1,CASSLGHSISLNTEAFF
TRBV11-2,TRBJ2-1,CASSLSGGRADEQFF
TRBV20-1,TRBJ1-3,CSARDRPGNTIYF
TRBV5-1,TRBJ1-6,CASSSTGKDNSPLHF
TRBV12-3/TRBV12-4,TRBJ1-1,CASSLGGPPNTEAFF
TRBV20-1,TRBJ1-6,CSASDLRGNSPLHF
TRBV12-3/TRBV12-4,TRBJ1-1,CASSPSQIHTEAFF
TRBV19,TRBJ1-2,CASRGDRNYGYTF
TRBV14,TRBJ2-1,CASSQEFRGNNEQFF
TRBV20-1,TRBJ2-3,CSARMTGFTDTQYF
TRBV7-2,TRBJ2-7,CASSLVGSSYEQYF
TRBV20-1,TRBJ1-1,CSARRRNTEAFF
TRBV7-9,TRBJ1-5,CASSPQALGPQHF
TRBV5-1,TRBJ2-7,CASSLVADEQYF
TRBV19,TRBJ1-1,CASIEQGAFMNTEAFF
TRBV29-1,TRBJ2-3,CSVTLTGDTQYF
TRBV7-3,TRBJ1-1,CASSPGGRSQYTEAFF
TRBV7-2,TRBJ2-3,CASSLGLAGAGDTQYF
TRBV12-5,TRBJ2-1,CASGPGGSYNEQFF
TRBV6-2/TRBV6-3,TRBJ2-1,CASKLTSTGGEQFF
TRBV7-8,TRBJ2-7,CASSFARGEQYF
TRBV5-5,TRBJ2-7,CASRTGQGAMLSYEQYF
TRBV6-1,TRBJ1-6,CATWDYNSPLHF
TRBV7-2,TRBJ1-6,CASSTLVAPLHF
TRBV7-9,TRBJ1-6,CASSPDRSSYNSPLHF
TRBV7-2,TRBJ2-7,CASSSGLAEAYEQYF
TRBV6-2/TRBV6-3,TRBJ2-7,CASSYSPPSLQGSYEQYF
TRBV28,TRBJ2-7,CASSFRLDSLGYEQYF
TRBV28,TRBJ1-3,CASSLRPTNGNTIYF
TRBV13,TRBJ2-6,CASSLPGQGAPGANVLTF